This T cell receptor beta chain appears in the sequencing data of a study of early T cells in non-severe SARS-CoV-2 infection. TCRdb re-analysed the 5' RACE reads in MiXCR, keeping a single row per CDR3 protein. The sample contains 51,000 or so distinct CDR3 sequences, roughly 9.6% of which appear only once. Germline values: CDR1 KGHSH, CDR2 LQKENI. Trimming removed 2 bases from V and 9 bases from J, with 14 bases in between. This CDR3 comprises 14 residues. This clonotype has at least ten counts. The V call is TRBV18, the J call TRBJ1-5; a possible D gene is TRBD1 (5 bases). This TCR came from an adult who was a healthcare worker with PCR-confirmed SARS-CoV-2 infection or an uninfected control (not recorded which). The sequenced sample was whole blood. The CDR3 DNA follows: TGTGCCAGCTCACCAGAGGGTACTGGGGCGCCCCAGCATTTT. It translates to CASSPEGTGAPQHF. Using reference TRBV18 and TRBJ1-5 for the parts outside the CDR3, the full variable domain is NAGVMQNPRHLVRRRGQEARLRCSPMKGHSHVYWYRQLPEEGLKFMVYLQKENIIDESGMPKERFSAEFPKEGPSILRIQQVVRGDSAAYFCASSPEGTGAPQHFGDGTRLSIL.